The 9 T cell receptor beta chains given below trace back to one sample, sequenced in a study of OX40 agonist ivuxolimab in advanced cancers. This table comes from immunoSEQ multiplex PCR, and its TCRdb copy is limited to in-frame clones, with some not included. The data contain 60,000 to 75,000 clones, around 92% of them singletons. This sample comprised CD4+ or CD8+ T cells sorted from blood, obtained in a trial of the OX40 agonist ivuxolimab. The receptor source for this set is an adult with an advanced solid tumor such as melanoma, head and neck, liver or kidney cancer.

By its share, this clone is medium-sized. The rearrangement joins TRBV6-5 to TRBJ2-7, with D maybe TRBD2 (6 bases). The CDR3 length is 16 residues. Per germline, CDR1 MNHEY and CDR2 SVGAGI. V gave up 3 bases and J gave up 6 bases, with 21 bases separating them. CDR3 sequence reads: CASSYGTVDRLSEQYF. CDR3 sequence (DNA): TGTGCCAGCAGTTATGGGACTGTGGACCGACTATCCGAGCAGTACTTC.

The rearrangement joins TRBV4-1 to TRBJ1-1, with TRBD1 as a possible D gene (5 bases). With 0 bases removed from V and 6 bases from J, the gap between germline ends came to 11 bases. Germline CDR1 reads MGHRA; CDR2 reads YSYEKL. This CDR3 has 14 residues. DNA of the CDR3: TGCGCCAGCAGCCAAGAAGCGGGGCGGCCTGAAGCTTTCTTT. Amino acid sequence: CASSQEAGRPEAFF.

The gene calls are TRBV4-3 and TRBJ2-7; 7 bases fit TRBD2. The CDR3 spans 18 residues. Germline-derived CDR1 and CDR2 are LGHNA and YSLEER. Germline trimming cut 0 bases from V and 1 base from J; bases unmatched to any gene: 12. The CDR3 region is CASSQEEARPSGSYEQYF. DNA of the CDR3: TGCGCCAGCAGCCAAGAAGAAGCTAGGCCTAGCGGTTCCTACGAGCAGTACTTC.

The J gene is TRBJ2-5, the V gene TRBV29-1, with 13 nucleotides matching TRBD2. The CDR3 extends over 16 amino acids. Trimming took 0 bases from V and 4 from J; bases not matched to a gene: 5. Per the germline V gene, CDR1 is SQVTM and CDR2 is ANQGSEA. The CDR3 nucleotides are TGCAGCGTTGAAGAGGGACTAGCGGGAATCGCAGAGACCCAGTACTTC. It is translated as CSVEEGLAGIAETQYF.

This clone was detected once. The rearrangement uses TRBV5-6 and TRBJ2-5; tentative D call: TRBD2 (5 bases). There are 14 residues in the CDR3. CDR1 and CDR2 (germline): SGHDT, YYEEEE. Trimming pared 0 bases from V and 0 bases from J, leaving 6 bases between. The CDR3 DNA reads as TGTGCCAGCAGCTTGGGGAGGTACCAAGAGACCCAGTACTTC. Protein product: CASSLGRYQETQYF.

The chain couples TRBV5-6 to TRBJ2-7, with TRBD1 matching over 7 bases. The CDR3 is made up of 14 amino acids. Per germline, CDR1 SGHDT and CDR2 YYEEEE. The V segment lost 4 bases and the J segment 1 base; nucleotides outside the gene matches: 5. As DNA, the CDR3 is TGTGCCAGCAGCATGGACAGGAAGTCCTACGAGCAGTACTTC. This encodes CASSMDRKSYEQYF. Full variable domain (missing parts from reference TRBV5-6 and TRBJ2-7): DAGVTQSPTHLIKTRGQQVTLRCSPKSGHDTVSWYQQALGQGPQFIFQYYEEEERQRGNFPDRFSGHQFPNYSSELNVNALLLGDSALYLCASSMDRKSYEQYFGPGTRLTVT.

Regarding this clone: Compared with germline, one end of the junction differs, possibly owing to a read error. The chain is built from TRBV7-2 and TRBJ2-7; D remains ambiguous. The CDR3 totals 15 residues. CDR1 and CDR2 from the germline V gene are SGHTA and FQGNSA. The CDR3 loop reads CASSLDISFSYEQYF. The DNA for the CDR3 is TGTGCCAGCAGTTTAGACATCTCATTCTCCTACGAGCAGTACTTC.

This rearrangement joins TRBV6-1 to TRBJ2-3; D may be TRBD2 (5 bases). Between the trimmed V and J ends, which lost 5 bases and 4 bases, there was a span of 13 bases. Germline V gene sequence: CDR1 MNHNS, CDR2 SASEGT. The CDR3 is 14 residues long. Written as DNA, the CDR3 is TGTGCCAGCAGTTTCGGGGTGGAAGCAGATACGCAGTATTTT. Residues: CASSFGVEADTQYF.

This rearrangement joins TRBV4-2 to TRBJ1-5, with a weak D call TRBD1 (5 bases). The CDR3 totals 17 residues. The V gene lost 1 base and the J gene lost 2 bases, with 15 bases spanning the gap. Germline assignment: CDR1 LGHNA and CDR2 YNFKEQ. CDR3 region: CASSQAAEGLGNQPQHF. The CDR3, as DNA: TGTGCCAGCAGCCAAGCCGCCGAGGGGCTCGGCAATCAGCCCCAGCATTTT.